Following are 15 T cell receptor beta chains from one sample sequenced in a study of control samples from healthy donors and cancer patients. Clones were read by immunoSEQ multiplex PCR, and TCRdb kept only the in-frame ones, dropping some. The sample carries about 110,000 clones, approximately 84% recorded once. The specimen was blood. The receptors shown here come from a man aged 18 to 29 in good health.

The chain's CDR3 is CASSTYRVGNTIYF. The CDR3 coding sequence is TGTGCCAGCAGCACCTACAGGGTAGGAAACACCATATATTTT. This chain uses TRBV6-5 with TRBJ1-3; a possible D gene is TRBD1 (6 bases). Trimming left V 6 bases short and J 4 bases short, with 13 bases between. This CDR3 spans 14 amino acids. CDR1 is MNHEY and CDR2 is SVGAGI in the germline V gene.

The rearrangement uses TRBV28 and TRBJ1-5; D may be TRBD1 (6 bases). Trimming shortened V by 7 bases and J by 7 bases, and 26 bases separated the two germline ends. This CDR3 spans 17 amino acids. In germline, CDR1 is MDHEN, CDR2 SYDVKM. This CDR3 is CASTSPVGGRRVQPQHF. CDR3 DNA: TGTGCCAGCACCTCACCCGTGGGGGGCAGGAGAGTACAGCCCCAGCATTTT.

This clone was found a few times. V and J are TRBV6-5 and TRBJ1-2; D remains ambiguous. Trimming took 1 base from V and 4 from J, leaving 13 bases between them. CDR1 and CDR2 from the germline V gene are MNHEY and SVGAGI. This CDR3 has 15 residues. In nucleotides, the CDR3 is TGTGCCAGCAGTTACTATAGGGCGGGATTCTATGGCTACACCTTC. Translating it yields CASSYYRAGFYGYTF.

V is TRBV25-1 and J is TRBJ1-2, with TRBD1 as a possible D gene (5 bases). This CDR3 is built from 13 residues. Trimming took 1 base from V and 6 from J, leaving 9 bases between them. CDR1 and CDR2 (germline): MGHDK, SYGVNS. CDR3 DNA sequence: TGTGCCAGCAGTGAATGGGGCGAGGATGGCTACACCTTC. Protein sequence: CASSEWGEDGYTF.

This chain connects TRBV5-6 to TRBJ2-1; D is unresolved. Germline V gene sequence: CDR1 SGHDT, CDR2 YYEEEE. V dropped 2 bases and J dropped 8 bases, with 5 bases sitting between them. The CDR3 is made up of 11 amino acids. The CDR3 loop reads CASSFVDEQFF. CDR3 coding DNA: TGTGCCAGCAGCTTCGTTGATGAGCAGTTCTTC.

The chain couples TRBV6-1 to TRBJ1-5, with 9 bases lining up with TRBD1. Per the germline V gene, CDR1 is MNHNS and CDR2 is SASEGT. Trimming cost V 4 bases and J 5 bases; bases outside gene matches: 15. This CDR3 has 18 amino acids. The CDR3 region has the DNA TGTGCCAGCAGTGTCCTCCTACCGGGACAGGGAGGCGATCAGCCCCAGCATTTT. This encodes CASSVLLPGQGGDQPQHF.

The chain employs TRBV10-2 and TRBJ2-3; D gene unclear. CDR1 is WSHSY, CDR2 SAAADI, per germline. V was pared by 8 bases and J by 2 bases, with 8 bases between. This CDR3 is built from 12 residues. The chain's CDR3 is CASGPITDTQYF. DNA for the CDR3: TGCGCCAGCGGTCCCATCACAGATACGCAGTATTTT.

The chain employs TRBV30 and TRBJ1-2; weak D call: TRBD1 (5 bases). This CDR3 contains 13 residues. V was pared by 5 bases and J by 8 bases, with 18 bases between. Germline lookup yields CDR1 GTSNPN and CDR2 SVGIG (reference sequence). CDR3 sequence (DNA): TGTGCCTGGGCCCGAGCCGTGGGGGGGGGCTACACCTTC. Translated: CAWARAVGGGYTF.

V gene TRBV6-1 combines with J gene TRBJ1-2; weak D call: TRBD1 (5 bases). V lost 2 bases to trimming and J lost 4 bases, with 8 bases between them. This CDR3 has 13 residues. Germline CDR1 is MNHNS and CDR2 is SASEGT. CDR3 amino acids: CASSETDSYGYTF. The CDR3 bases are TGTGCCAGCAGTGAAACCGACAGCTATGGCTACACCTTC.

The chain joins TRBV6-1 to TRBJ1-1; D gene ambiguous. The V end lost 2 bases, the J end lost 0 bases, and 10 bases lay between the germline ends. Germline V CDR1 and CDR2: MNHNS, SASEGT. The CDR3 has 15 amino acids. The CDR3 DNA reads as TGTGCCAGCAGTGAATCCTGGATGATGAACACTGAAGCTTTCTTT. Protein: CASSESWMMNTEAFF.

This chain connects TRBV9 to TRBJ1-6; possible D gene TRBD1, 6 bases. CDR1 and CDR2 (germline): SGDLS, YYNGEE. The CDR3 totals 17 residues. V was trimmed by 3 bases and J by 4 bases, leaving 17 bases between them. The CDR3 DNA follows: TGTGCCAGCAGCGAGATTTCAGGGGTAACTTATAATTCACCCCTCCACTTT. It is translated as CASSEISGVTYNSPLHF.

This clone occurred many times. V usage is TRBV19 and J usage is TRBJ2-7, with 8 bases that match TRBD1. The CDR3 spans 13 residues. Unmatched junction bases numbered 4, after V lost 6 bases and J lost 3 bases. Germline V gene sequence: CDR1 LNHDA, CDR2 SQIVND (reference sequence). The CDR3 sequence is CASRRQGSYEQYF. The CDR3 bases are TGTGCCAGTAGGAGACAGGGGAGCTACGAGCAGTACTTC.

In its sample, this clone was seen a few times. This chain connects TRBV27 to TRBJ1-5; D might be TRBD1 (5 bases). Germline assignment: CDR1 MNHEY and CDR2 SMNVEV (reference sequence). The CDR3 runs to 14 residues. Between the trimmed V and J ends, which lost 8 bases and 2 bases, there was a span of 13 bases. The DNA for the CDR3 is TGTGCCAGCTCAGGGCAGGGAGGCAATCAGCCCCAGCATTTT. It specifies CASSGQGGNQPQHF.

The chain recombines TRBV19 with TRBJ2-2; 7 bases fit TRBD1. The CDR3 totals 17 residues. Germline lookup yields CDR1 LNHDA and CDR2 SQIVND (reference sequence). V dropped 1 base and J dropped 2; count of bases not matched to a gene: 7. CDR3 region: CASSIGQGLGNTGELFF. CDR3 nucleotides: TGTGCCAGTAGTATAGGACAGGGCTTAGGAAACACCGGGGAGCTGTTTTTT.

The chain has TRBV29-1 and TRBJ1-2; D uncertain. This CDR3 contains 13 residues. Trimming pared 3 bases from V and 0 bases from J, leaving 8 bases between. CDR1 is SQVTM, CDR2 ANQGSEA, per germline. The CDR3 protein is CSVEGKTNYGYTF. The CDR3 DNA reads TGCAGCGTTGAGGGAAAGACTAACTATGGCTACACCTTC.